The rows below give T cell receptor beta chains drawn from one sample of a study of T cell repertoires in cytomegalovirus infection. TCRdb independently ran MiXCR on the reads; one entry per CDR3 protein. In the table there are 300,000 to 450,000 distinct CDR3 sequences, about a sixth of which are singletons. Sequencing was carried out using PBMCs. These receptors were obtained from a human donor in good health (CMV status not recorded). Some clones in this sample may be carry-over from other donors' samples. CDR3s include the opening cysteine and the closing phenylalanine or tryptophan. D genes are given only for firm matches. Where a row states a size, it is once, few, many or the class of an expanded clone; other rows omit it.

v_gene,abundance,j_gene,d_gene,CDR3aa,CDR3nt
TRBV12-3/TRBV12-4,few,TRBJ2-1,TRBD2,CASRRREGVNEQFF,TGTGCCAGTCGTAGACGGGAGGGGGTCAATGAGCAGTTCTTC
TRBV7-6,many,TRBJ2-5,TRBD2,CASSIRLAGLQETQYF,TGTGCCAGCAGCATTAGACTAGCGGGACTTCAAGAGACCCAGTACTTC
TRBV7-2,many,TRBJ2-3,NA,CASSYWEETDTQYF,TGTGCCAGCAGCTATTGGGAAGAAACAGATACGCAGTATTTT
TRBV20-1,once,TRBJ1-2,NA,CSTPGSWAEGFYGYTF,TGCAGCACCCCCGGTAGTTGGGCCGAGGGGTTCTATGGCTACACCTTC
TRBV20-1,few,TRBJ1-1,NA,CSARDWRANTEAFF,TGCAGTGCTAGAGATTGGAGGGCTAACACTGAAGCTTTCTTT
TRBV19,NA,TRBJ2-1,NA,CASSIRQFNEQFF,TGTGCCAGTAGTATAAGACAGTTCAATGAGCAGTTCTTC
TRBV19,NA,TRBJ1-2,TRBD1,CASRPTGGSGYTF,TGTGCCAGTAGGCCGACAGGGGGCTCTGGCTACACCTTC
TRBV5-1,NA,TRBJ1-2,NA,CASSGTGNSAYGYTF,TGCGCCAGCAGCGGTACAGGGAATTCAGCTTATGGCTACACCTTC
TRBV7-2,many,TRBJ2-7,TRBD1,CASSSGQGGYYEQYF,TGTGCCAGCAGCTCGGGACAGGGTGGATACTACGAGCAGTACTTC
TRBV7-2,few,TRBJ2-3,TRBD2,CASSRDYRTDTQYF,TGTGCCAGCAGCCGGGACTACCGGACAGATACGCAGTATTTT
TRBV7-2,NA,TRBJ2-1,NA,CASSPRLTENEQFF,TGTGCCAGCAGCCCTCGTCTCACGGAGAATGAGCAGTTCTTC
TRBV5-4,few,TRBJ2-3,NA,CASSPDFGTSTDTQYF,TGTGCCAGCAGCCCCGATTTCGGGACTAGCACAGATACGCAGTATTTT
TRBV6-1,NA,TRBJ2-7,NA,CASSEAAGYSYEQYF,TGTGCCAGCAGTGAAGCGGCAGGGTACTCCTACGAGCAGTACTTC
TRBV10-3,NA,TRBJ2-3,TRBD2,CAIGLAGSTSSDTQYF,TGTGCCATCGGGCTAGCGGGATCCACCAGCAGCGATACGCAGTATTTT
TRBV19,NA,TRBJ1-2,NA,CASTDQRDYTF,TGTGCCAGTACTGATCAGCGTGACTACACCTTC
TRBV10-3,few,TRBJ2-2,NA,CAISESPTNTGELFF,TGTGCCATCAGTGAGTCGCCCACGAACACCGGGGAGCTGTTTTTT